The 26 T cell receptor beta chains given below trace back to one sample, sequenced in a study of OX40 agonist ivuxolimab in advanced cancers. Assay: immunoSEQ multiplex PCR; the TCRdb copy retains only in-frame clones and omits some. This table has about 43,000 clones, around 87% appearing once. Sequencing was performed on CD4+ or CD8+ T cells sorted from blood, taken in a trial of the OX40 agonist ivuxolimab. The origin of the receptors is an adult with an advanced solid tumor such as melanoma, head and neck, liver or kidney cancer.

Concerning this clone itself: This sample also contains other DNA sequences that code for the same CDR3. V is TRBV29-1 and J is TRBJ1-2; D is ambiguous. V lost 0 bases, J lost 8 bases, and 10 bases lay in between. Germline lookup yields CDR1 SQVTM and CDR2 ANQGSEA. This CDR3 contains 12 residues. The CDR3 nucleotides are TGCAGCGTTGAAGATCTTGGTGGGGGCTACACCTTC. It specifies CSVEDLGGGYTF.

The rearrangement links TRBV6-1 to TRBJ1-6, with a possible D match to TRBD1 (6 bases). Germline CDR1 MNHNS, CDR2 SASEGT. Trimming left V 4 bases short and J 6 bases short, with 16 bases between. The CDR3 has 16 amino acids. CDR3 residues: CASSAQQGWTNSPLHF. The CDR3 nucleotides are TGTGCCAGCAGTGCCCAACAGGGTTGGACTAATTCACCCCTCCACTTT.

CDR3 DNA: TGTGCCAGCAGCGTATATCGGGGTGAGGTGTCTGGCTACACCTTC. Protein sequence: CASSVYRGEVSGYTF. The V call is TRBV9, the J call TRBJ1-2; D gene uncertain. Trimming pared 1 base from V and 7 bases from J, leaving 17 bases between. The CDR3 is 15 residues long. Germline values: CDR1 SGDLS, CDR2 YYNGEE.

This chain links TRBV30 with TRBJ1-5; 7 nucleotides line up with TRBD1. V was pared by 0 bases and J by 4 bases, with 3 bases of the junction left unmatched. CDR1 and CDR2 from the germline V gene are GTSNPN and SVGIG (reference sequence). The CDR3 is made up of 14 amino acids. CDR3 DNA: TGTGCCTGGAGTGTCGGACAGGCGAATCAGCCCCAGCATTTT. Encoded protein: CAWSVGQANQPQHF.

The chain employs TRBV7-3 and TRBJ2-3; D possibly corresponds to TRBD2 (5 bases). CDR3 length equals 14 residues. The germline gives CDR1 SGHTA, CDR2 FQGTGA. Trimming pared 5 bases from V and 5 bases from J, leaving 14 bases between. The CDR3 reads CASSPGGAVDTQYF. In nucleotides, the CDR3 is TGTGCCAGCAGCCCCGGAGGCGCTGTAGATACGCAGTATTTT.

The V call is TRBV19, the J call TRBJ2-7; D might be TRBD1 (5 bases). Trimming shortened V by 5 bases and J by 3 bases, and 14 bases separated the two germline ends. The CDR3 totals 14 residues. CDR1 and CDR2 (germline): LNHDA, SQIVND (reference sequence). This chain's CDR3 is CASSYDSTFYEQYF. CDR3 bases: TGTGCCAGTAGTTACGACAGTACCTTCTACGAGCAGTACTTC.

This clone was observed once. Written as DNA, the CDR3 is TGTGCCAGCAGCGATAGTGTTGAAAGCTCCTACGAGCAGTACTTC. This gives the protein CASSDSVESSYEQYF. The chain joins TRBV7-9 to TRBJ2-7; D is ambiguous. CDR3 length: 15 residues. Germline V CDR1 and CDR2: SEHNR, FQNEAQ (reference sequence). Trimming cost V 5 bases and J 0 bases, with 14 bases left between them.

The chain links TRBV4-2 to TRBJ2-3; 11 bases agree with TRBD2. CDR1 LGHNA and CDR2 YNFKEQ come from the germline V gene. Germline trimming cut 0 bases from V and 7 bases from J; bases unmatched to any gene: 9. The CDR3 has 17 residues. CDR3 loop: CASSQDGSSGGTYTQYF. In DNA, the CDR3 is TGTGCCAGCAGCCAAGATGGGTCTAGCGGGGGGACGTATACGCAGTATTTT.

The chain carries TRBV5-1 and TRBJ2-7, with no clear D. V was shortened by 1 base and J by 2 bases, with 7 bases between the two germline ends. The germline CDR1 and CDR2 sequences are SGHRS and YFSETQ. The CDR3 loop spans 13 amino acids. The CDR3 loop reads CASSLSRTYEQYF. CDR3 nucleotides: TGCGCCAGCAGCTTGTCCAGGACCTACGAGCAGTACTTC.

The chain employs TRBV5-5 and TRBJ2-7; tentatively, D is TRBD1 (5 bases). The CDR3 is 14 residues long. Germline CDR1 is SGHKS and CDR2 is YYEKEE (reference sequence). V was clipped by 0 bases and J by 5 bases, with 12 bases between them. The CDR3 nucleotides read TGTGCCAGCAGCTTGGGTCAGGGAAAGGACGAGCAGTACTTC. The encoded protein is CASSLGQGKDEQYF.

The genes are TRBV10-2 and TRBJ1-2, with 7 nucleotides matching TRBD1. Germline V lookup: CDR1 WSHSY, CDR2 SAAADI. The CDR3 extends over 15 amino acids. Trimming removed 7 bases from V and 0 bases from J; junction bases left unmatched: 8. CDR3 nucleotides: TGCGCCAGCACCGATGGACAGGTCGCTAACTATGGCTACACCTTC. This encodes CASTDGQVANYGYTF.

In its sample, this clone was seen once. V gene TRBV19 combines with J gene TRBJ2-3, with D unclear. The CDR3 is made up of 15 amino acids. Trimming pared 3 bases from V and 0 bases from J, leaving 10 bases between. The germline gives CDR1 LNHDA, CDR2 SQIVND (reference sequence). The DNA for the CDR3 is TGTGCCAGTAGTATCACTTCCACTAGCACAGATACGCAGTATTTT. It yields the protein CASSITSTSTDTQYF.

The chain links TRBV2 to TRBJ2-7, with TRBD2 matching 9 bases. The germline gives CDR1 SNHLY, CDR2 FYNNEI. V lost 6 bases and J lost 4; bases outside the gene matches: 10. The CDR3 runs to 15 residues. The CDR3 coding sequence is TGTGCCAGCAGCGATAAGGCGGGAGGGCCTTACGAGCAGTACTTC. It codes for CASSDKAGGPYEQYF. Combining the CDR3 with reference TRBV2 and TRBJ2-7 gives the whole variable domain EPEVTQTPSHQVTQMGQEVILRCVPISNHLYFYWYRQILGQKVEFLVSFYNNEISEKSEIFDDQFSVERPDGSNFTLKIRSTKLEDSAMYFCASSDKAGGPYEQYFGPGTRLTVT.

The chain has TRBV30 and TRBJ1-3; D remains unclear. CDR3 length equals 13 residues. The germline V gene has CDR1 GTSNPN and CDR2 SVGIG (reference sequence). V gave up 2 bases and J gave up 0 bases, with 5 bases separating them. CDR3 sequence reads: CAWSRNSGNTIYF. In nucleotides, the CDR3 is TGTGCCTGGAGTAGAAACTCTGGAAACACCATATATTTT.

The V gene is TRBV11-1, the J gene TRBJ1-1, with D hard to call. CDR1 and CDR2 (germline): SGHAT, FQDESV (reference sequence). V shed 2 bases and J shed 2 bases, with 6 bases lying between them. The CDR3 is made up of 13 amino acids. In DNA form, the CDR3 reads TGTGCCAGCAGCTTAACTTATAACACTGAAGCTTTCTTT. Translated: CASSLTYNTEAFF. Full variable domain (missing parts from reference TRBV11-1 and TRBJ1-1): EAEVAQSPRYKITEKSQAVAFWCDPISGHATLYWYRQILGQGPELLVQFQDESVVDDSQLPKDRFSAERLKGVDSTLKIQPAELGDSAMYLCASSLTYNTEAFFGQGTRLTVV.

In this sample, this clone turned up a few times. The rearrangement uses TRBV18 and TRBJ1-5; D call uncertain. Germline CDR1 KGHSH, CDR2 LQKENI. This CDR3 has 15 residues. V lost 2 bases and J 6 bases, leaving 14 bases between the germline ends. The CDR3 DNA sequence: TGTGCCAGCTCACCAAATCGGCAAGGCGGTCAGCCCCAGCATTTT. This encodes CASSPNRQGGQPQHF.

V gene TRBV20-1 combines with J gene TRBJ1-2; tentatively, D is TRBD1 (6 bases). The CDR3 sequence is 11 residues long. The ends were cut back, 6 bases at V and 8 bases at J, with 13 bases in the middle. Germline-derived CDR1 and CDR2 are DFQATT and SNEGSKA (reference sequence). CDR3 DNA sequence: TGCAGTGCGGTAACAGGGCTCGGCTACACCTTC. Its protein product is CSAVTGLGYTF.

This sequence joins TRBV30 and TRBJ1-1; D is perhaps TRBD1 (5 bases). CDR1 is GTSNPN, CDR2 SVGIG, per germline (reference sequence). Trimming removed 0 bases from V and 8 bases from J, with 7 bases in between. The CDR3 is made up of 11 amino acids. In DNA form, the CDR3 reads TGTGCCTGGAGTGTAGGACACGAAGCTTTCTTT. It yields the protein CAWSVGHEAFF.

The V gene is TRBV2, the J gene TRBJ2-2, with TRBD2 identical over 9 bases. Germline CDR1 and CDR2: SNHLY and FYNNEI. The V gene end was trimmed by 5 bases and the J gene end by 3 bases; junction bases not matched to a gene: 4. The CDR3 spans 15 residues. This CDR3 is CASSQTSGYTGELFF. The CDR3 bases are TGTGCCAGCAGTCAGACTAGCGGATACACCGGGGAGCTGTTTTTT.

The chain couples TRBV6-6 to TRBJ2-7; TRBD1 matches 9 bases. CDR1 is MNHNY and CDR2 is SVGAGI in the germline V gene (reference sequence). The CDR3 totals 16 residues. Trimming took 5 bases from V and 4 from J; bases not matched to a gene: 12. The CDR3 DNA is TGTGCCAGCAGTCCTCCTCGGACAGGGGACTCGTACGAGCAGTACTTC. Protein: CASSPPRTGDSYEQYF.

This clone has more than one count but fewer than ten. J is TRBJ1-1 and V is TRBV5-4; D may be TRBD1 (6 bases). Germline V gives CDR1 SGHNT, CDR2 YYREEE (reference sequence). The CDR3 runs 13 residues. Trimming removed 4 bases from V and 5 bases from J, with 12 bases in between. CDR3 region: CASSPGQMTEAFF. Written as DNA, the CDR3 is TGTGCCAGCAGCCCCGGACAGATGACTGAAGCTTTCTTT.

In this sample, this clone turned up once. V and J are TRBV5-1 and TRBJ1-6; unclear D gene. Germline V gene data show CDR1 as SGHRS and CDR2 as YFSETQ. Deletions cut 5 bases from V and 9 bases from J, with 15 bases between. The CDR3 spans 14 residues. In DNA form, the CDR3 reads TGCGCCAGCAGTGCCGCGGTGGGGTCTTCACCCCTCCACTTT. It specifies CASSAAVGSSPLHF.

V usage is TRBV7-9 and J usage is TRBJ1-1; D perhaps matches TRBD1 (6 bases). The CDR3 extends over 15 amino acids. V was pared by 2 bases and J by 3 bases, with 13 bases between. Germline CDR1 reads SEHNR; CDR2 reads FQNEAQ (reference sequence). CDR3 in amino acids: CASSLTDSSYTEAFF. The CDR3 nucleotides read TGTGCCAGCAGCTTAACGGACAGCAGTTACACTGAAGCTTTCTTT. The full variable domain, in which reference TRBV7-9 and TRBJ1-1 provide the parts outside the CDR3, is DTGVSQNPRHKITKRGQNVTFRCDPISEHNRLYWYRQTLGQGPEFLTYFQNEAQLEKSRLLSDRFSAERPKGSFSTLEIQRTEQGDSAMYLCASSLTDSSYTEAFFGQGTRLTVV.

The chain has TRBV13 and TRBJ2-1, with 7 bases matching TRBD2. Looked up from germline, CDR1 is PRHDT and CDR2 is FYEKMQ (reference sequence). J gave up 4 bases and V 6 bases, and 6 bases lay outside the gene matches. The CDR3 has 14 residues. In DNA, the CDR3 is TGTGCCAGCAGTCGGCTAGCGGATTACAATGAGCAGTTCTTC. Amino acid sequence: CASSRLADYNEQFF.

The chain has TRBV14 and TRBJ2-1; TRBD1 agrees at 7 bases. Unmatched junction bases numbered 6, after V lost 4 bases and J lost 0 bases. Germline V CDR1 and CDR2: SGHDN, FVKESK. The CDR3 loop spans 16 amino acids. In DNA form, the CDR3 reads TGTGCCAGCAGCCCCCGGGACAGCAACTCCTACAATGAGCAGTTCTTC. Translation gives CASSPRDSNSYNEQFF.

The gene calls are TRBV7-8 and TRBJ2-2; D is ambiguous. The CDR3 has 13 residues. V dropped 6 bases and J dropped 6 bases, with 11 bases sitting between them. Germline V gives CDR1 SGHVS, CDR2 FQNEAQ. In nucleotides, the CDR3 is TGTGCCAGCAGTCGAAGAACGGCCGGGGAGCTGTTTTTT. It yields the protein CASSRRTAGELFF.